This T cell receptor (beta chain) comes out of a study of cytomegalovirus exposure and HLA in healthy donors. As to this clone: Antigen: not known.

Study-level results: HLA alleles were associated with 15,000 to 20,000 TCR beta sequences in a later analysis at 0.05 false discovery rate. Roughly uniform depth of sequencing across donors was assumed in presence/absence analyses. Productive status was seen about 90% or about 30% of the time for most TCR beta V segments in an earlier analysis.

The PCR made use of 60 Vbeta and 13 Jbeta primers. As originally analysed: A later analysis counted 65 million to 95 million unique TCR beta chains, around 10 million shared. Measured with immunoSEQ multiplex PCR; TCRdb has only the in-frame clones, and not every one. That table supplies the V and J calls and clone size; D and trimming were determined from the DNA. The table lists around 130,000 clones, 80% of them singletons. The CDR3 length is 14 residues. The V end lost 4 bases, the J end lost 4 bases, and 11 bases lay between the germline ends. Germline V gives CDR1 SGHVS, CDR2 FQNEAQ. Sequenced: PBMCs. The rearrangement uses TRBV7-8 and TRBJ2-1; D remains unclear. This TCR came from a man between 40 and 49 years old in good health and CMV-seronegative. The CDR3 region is CASSSQAPYNEQFF. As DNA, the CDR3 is TGTGCCAGCAGCTCCCAAGCCCCGTACAATGAGCAGTTCTTC.